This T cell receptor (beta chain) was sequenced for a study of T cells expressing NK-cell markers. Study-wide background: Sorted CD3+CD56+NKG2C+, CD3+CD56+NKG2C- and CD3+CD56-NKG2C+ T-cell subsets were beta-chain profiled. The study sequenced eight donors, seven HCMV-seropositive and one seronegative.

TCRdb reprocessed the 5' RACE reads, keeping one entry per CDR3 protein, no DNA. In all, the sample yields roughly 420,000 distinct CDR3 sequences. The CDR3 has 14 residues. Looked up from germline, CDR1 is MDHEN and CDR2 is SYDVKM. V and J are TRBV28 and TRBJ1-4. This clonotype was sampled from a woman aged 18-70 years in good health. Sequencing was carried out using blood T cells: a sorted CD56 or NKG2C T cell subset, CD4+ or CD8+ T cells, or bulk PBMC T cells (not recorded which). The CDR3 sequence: CASSYRLPNEKLFF.